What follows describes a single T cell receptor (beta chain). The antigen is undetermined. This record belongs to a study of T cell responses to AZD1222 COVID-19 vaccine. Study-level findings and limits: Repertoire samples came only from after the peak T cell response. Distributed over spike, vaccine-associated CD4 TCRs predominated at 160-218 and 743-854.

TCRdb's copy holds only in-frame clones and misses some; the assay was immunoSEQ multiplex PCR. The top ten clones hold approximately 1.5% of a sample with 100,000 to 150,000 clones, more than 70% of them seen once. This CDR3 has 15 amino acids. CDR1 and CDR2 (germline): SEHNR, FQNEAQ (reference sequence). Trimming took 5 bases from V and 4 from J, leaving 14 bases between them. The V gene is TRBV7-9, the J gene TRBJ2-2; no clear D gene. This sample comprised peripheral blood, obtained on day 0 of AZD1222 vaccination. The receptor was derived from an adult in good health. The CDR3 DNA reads TGTGCCAGCAGCGCACTCCTAGAACCCACCGGGGAGCTGTTTTTT. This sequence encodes CASSALLEPTGELFF.